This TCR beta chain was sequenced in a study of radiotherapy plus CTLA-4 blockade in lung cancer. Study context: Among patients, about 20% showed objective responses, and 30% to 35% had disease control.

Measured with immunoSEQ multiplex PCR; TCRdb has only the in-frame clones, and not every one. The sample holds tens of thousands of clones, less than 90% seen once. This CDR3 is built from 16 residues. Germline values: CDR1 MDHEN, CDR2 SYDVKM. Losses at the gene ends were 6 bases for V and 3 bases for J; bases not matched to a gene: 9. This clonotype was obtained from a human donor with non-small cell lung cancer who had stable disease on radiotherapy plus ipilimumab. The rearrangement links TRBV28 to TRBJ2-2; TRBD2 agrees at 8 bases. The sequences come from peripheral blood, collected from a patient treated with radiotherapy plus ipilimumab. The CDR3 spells CASSLSGSGYTGELFF. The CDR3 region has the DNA TGTGCCAGCAGCCTCAGCGGGAGTGGTTACACCGGGGAGCTGTTTTTT. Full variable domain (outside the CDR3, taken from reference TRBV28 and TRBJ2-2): DVKVTQSSRYLVKRTGEKVFLECVQDMDHENMFWYRQDPGLGLRLIYFSYDVKMKEKGDIPEGYSVSREKKERFSLILESASTNQTSMYLCASSLSGSGYTGELFFGEGSRLTVL.